This T cell receptor beta chain was recovered during a study of blood T cell repertoires in COVID-19. Study at large: Nucleic acid was either cDNA or gDNA, and it came from T cells, B-cell-depleted T cells, or PBMCs.

Germline V lookup: CDR1 SGHTS, CDR2 YDEGEE. After removal of 3 bases from V and 4 bases from J, the junction contained 8 bases not matched to a gene. The CDR3 is 15 residues long. As originally analysed: Nucleated cell number was recorded as an estimate derived from reference gene primer amplification. The method was immunoSEQ multiplex PCR; TCRdb's version includes in-frame clones alone and lacks a portion of them. Clonal size and the V and J genes are those of that table, whereas D and trimming came from the DNA. The table includes 330,000 or so clones, approximately 87% detected once. V gene TRBV5-8 combines with J gene TRBJ1-2; 8 bases are a match to TRBD1. The TCR comes from a man aged 35-49 years in a cohort exposed to, infected with or recovered from COVID-19 (not recorded which). Sequenced material: PBMCs or T cells enriched from blood (not recorded which). CDR3: CASSYQGDRRYGYTF. In DNA form, the CDR3 reads TGTGCCAGCAGCTACCAGGGGGACAGGCGCTATGGCTACACCTTC.